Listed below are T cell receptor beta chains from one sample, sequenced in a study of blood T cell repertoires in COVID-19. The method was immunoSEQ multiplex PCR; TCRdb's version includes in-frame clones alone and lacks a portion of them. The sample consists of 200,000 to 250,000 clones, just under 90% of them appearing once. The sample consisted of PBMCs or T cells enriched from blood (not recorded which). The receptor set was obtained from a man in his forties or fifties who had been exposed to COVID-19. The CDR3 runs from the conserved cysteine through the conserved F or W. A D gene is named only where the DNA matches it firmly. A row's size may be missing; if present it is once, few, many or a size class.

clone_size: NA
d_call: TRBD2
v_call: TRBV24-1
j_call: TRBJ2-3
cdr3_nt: TGTGCCACCAGTGAGCTAGGACTAGCGGGAGAGGATACGCAGTATTTT
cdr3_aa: CATSELGLAGEDTQYF

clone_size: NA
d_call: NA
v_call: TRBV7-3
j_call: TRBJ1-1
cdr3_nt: TGTGCCAGCAGCCCCACCGGTTTGATGAACACTGAAGCTTTCTTT
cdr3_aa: CASSPTGLMNTEAFF

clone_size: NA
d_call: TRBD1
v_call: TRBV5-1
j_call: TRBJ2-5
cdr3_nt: TGCGCCAGCAGCTCGGGACAGACCCTGGCAGAGACCCAGTACTTC
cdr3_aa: CASSSGQTLAETQYF

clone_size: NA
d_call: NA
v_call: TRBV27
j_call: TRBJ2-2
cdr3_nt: TGTGCCAGCGCATGGACAGTGGCGAACACCGGGGAGCTGTTTTTT
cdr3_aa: CASAWTVANTGELFF

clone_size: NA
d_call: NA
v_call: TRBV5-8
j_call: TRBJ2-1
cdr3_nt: TGTGCCAGCAGCTTGAGGGGAGGAGTGCGCAATGAGCAGTTCTTC
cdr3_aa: CASSLRGGVRNEQFF

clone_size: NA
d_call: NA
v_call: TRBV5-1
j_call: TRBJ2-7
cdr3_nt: TGCGCCAGCAGCTTGCGAGGGCTGGACGAGCAGTACTTC
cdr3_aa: CASSLRGLDEQYF

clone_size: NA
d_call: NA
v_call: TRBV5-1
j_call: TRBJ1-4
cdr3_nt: TGCGCCAGCAGCCCGACGGAGGTCGGGGAAAAACTGTTTTTT
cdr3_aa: CASSPTEVGEKLFF

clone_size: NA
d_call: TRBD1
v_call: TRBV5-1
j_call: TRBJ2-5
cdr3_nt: TGCGCCAGCAGCCCGGACAGGGGGCAGGAGACCCAGTACTTC
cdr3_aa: CASSPDRGQETQYF

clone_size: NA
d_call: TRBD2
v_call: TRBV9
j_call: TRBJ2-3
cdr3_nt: TGTGCCAGCAGCTCCGGACTAGCGGGGGGCACAGATACGCAGTATTTT
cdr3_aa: CASSSGLAGGTDTQYF

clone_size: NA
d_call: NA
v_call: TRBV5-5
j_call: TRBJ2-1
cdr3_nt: TGTGCCAGCAGCTTGGTGGGTACAGGGTCCTACAATGAGCAGTTCTTC
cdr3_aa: CASSLVGTGSYNEQFF

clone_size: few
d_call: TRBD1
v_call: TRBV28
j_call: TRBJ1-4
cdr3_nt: TGTGCCAGCAGTAGAACAGGGGCCACAACTAATGAAAAACTGTTTTTT
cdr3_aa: CASSRTGATTNEKLFF

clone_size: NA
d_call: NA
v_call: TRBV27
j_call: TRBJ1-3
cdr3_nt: TGTGCCAGCAGTTTATCCGGGGGTAGAGGCTCTGGAAACACCATATATTTT
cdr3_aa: CASSLSGGRGSGNTIYF

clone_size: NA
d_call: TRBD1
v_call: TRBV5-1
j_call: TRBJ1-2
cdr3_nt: TGCGCCAGCAGCTTGGGACAGGGGGTCCTCTATGGCTACACCTTC
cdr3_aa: CASSLGQGVLYGYTF

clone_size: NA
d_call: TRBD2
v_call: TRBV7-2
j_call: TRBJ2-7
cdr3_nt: TGTGCCAGCGGTTACTTAGCGGGGGGCCCCTACGAGCAGTACTTC
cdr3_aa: CASGYLAGGPYEQYF

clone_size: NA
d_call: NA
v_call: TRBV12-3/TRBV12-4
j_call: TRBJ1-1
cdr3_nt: TGTGCCAGCAGTTTAGCGCTAGGGGTGGCAGCTTTCTTT
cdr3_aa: CASSLALGVAAFF

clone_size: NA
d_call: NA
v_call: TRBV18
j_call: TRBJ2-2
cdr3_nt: TGTGCCAGCTCACCACCGGAGGATCCGAACACCGGGGAGCTGTTTTTT
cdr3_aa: CASSPPEDPNTGELFF

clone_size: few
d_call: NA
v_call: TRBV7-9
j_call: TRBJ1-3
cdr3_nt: TGTGCCAGCAGCTTCTTATTCTCTGGAAACACCATATATTTT
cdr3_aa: CASSFLFSGNTIYF

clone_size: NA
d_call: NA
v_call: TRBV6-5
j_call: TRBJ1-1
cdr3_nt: TGTGCCAGCACCCAAAAGGGGGACACTGAAGCTTTCTTT
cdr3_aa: CASTQKGDTEAFF

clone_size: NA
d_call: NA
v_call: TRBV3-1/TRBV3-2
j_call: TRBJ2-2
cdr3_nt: TGTGCCAGCAGCCACCCCATAAAGCGGGTACACACCGGGGAGCTGTTTTTT
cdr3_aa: CASSHPIKRVHTGELFF

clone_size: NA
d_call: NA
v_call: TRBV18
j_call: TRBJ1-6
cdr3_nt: TGTGCCAGCTCACCAGCGGAAAATTCACCCCTCCACTTT
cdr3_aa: CASSPAENSPLHF

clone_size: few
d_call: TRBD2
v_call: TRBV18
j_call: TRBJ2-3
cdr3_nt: TGTGCCAGCTCACCTACAGCGGGGAACACAGATACGCAGTATTTT
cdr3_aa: CASSPTAGNTDTQYF

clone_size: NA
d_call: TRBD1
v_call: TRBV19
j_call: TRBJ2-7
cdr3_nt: TGTGCCAGTAGTATATCGACAGGGGGTTTCTACGAGCAGTACTTC
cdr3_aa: CASSISTGGFYEQYF

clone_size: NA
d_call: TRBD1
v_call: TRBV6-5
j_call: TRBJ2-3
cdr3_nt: TGTGCTACCACCTCGGGACAGGGGTCAGATACGCAGTATTTT
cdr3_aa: CATTSGQGSDTQYF

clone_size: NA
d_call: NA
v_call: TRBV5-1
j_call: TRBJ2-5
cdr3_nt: TGCGCCAGCAGACCGGGGAGTGGGGAGACCCAGTACTTC
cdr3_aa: CASRPGSGETQYF

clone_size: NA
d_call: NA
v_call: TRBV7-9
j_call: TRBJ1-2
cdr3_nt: TGTGCCAGCAGCTTAATGGGACACAGCTATGGCTACACCTTC
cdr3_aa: CASSLMGHSYGYTF

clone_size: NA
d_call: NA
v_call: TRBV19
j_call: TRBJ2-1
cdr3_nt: TGTGCCAGTAGTAAAGGGGGTGGGCGGGCCTCCTACAATGAGCAGTTCTTC
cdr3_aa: CASSKGGGRASYNEQFF

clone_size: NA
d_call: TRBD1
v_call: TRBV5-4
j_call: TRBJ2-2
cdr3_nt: TGTGCCAGCAGCCGGGGTCGGGACAGGGGGAACACCGGGGAGCTGTTTTTT
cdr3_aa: CASSRGRDRGNTGELFF

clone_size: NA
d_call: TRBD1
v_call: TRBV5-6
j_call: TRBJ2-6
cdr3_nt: TGTGCCAGCAGCAATACAGGGGCAGGGGCCAACGTCCTGACTTTC
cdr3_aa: CASSNTGAGANVLTF

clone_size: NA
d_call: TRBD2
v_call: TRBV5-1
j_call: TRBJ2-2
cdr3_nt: TGCGCCAGCAGCCTCCGGTCTAGCGGAACTCGAGGGACCGGGGAGCTGTTTTTT
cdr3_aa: CASSLRSSGTRGTGELFF

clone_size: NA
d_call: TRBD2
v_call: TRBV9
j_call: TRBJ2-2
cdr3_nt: TGTGCCAGCAGCGTACTACCGACTAGCGGGAGCACCGGGGAGCTGTTTTTT
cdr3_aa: CASSVLPTSGSTGELFF

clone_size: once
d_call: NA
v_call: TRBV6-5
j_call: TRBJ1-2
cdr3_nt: TGTGCCAGCAGTTACCGGACATACTATGGCTACACCTTC
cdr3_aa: CASSYRTYYGYTF

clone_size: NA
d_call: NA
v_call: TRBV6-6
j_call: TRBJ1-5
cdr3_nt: TGTGCCAGCAGTTACTTGACTGCTGAATCCAATCAGCCCCAGCATTTT
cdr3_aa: CASSYLTAESNQPQHF

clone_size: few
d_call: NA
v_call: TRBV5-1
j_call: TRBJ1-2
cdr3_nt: TGCGCCAGCAGCCGGACAGAAGTTAACTATGGCTACACCTTC
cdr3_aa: CASSRTEVNYGYTF

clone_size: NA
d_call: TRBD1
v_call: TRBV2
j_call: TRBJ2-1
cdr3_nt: TGTGCCAGCAGTGAGAGGACAGGGGGTTTGAATGAGCAGTTCTTC
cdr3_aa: CASSERTGGLNEQFF

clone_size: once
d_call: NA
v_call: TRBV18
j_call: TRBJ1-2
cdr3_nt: TGTGCCAGCTCACCATCAACAGTCGATGGCTACACCTTC
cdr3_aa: CASSPSTVDGYTF

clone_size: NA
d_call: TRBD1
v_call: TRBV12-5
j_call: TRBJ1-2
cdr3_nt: TGTGCTAGTGGTTTGGTAGGACAGGGGCCCGGCTACACCTTC
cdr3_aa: CASGLVGQGPGYTF

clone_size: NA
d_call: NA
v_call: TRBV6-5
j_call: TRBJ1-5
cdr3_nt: TGTGCCAGCAGTTTAACGTGGACAGTTAGCAATCAGCCCCAGCATTTT
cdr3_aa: CASSLTWTVSNQPQHF

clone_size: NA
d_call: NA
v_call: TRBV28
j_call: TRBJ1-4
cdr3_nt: TGTGCCAGCAGTTTCACAGATAGGGAAAAACTGTTTTTT
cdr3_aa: CASSFTDREKLFF

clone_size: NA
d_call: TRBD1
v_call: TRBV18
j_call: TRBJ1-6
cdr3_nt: TGTGCCAGCTCACCTTCTCGGACAGGGAATAATTCACCCCTCCACTTT
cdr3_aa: CASSPSRTGNNSPLHF

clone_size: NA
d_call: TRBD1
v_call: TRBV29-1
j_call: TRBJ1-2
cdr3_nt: TGCAGCGTTGAGGGGGCCCGGGACAGCTCTAACTATGGCTACACCTTC
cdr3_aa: CSVEGARDSSNYGYTF

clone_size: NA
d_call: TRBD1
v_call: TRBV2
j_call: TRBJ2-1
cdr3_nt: TGTGCCAGCAGTTCCAACCGGGACAGCAATGAGCAGTTCTTC
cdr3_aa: CASSSNRDSNEQFF

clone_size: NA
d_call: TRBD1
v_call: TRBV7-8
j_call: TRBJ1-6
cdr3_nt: TGTGCCAGCAGCTCCAGGGGGTTGTATAATTCACCCCTCCACTTT
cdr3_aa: CASSSRGLYNSPLHF

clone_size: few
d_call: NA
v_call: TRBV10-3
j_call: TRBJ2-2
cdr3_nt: TGTGCCATCAGTGAGTCGAGCCAGGGCGGCACCGGGGAGCTGTTTTTT
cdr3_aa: CAISESSQGGTGELFF

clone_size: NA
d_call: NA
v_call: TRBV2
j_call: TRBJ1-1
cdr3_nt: TGTGCCAGCAGGTCAACTTCCGGGACAAAAGCTTTCTTT
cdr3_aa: CASRSTSGTKAFF

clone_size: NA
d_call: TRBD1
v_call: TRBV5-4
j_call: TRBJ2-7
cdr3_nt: TGTGCCAGCAGCACACAGGGGTCGTGGAACGAGCAGTACTTC
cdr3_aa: CASSTQGSWNEQYF

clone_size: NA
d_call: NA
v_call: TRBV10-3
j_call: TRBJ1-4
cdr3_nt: TGTGCCATCAGTGACGGGGGGCGGGATGAAAAACTGTTTTTT
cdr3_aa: CAISDGGRDEKLFF